This TCR beta chain was sequenced for a study of CD4+ T cells in melanoma. With regard to this clone: Antigen specificity is unknown.

The protocol was immunoSEQ multiplex PCR, while the TCRdb copy is restricted to in-frame clones and leaves out a portion. The sample yields about 3,800 clones, over 60% seen once. Notes on the study in general: Neoantigen-specific CD4+ T cells in melanoma reportedly had diverse differentiation states.

V lost 0 bases to trimming and J lost 2 bases; unmatched junction nucleotides: 6. This CDR3 is built from 16 residues. Looked up from germline, CDR1 is SQVTM and CDR2 is ANQGSEA. This chain joins TRBV29-1 and TRBJ2-1, with TRBD1 matching 8 bases. This clonotype originated in a human donor with melanoma. Material for sequencing was cells from a culture (not recorded whether cultured in vitro). CDR3 DNA sequence: TGCAGCGTTGAAGACCCGGACAGGGCTACCTACAATGAGCAGTTCTTC. It specifies CSVEDPDRATYNEQFF.